A selection of T cell receptor beta chains follows, all from one sample in a study of T cells in Graves' hyperthyroidism and ophthalmopathy. In TCRdb, the multiplex PCR reads were re-called with MiXCR into one record per CDR3 protein. The sample lists approximately 600,000 distinct CDR3 sequences, 15% to 20% occurring once. Sequencing was performed on blood. Receptor source: a woman under 40 with Graves' hyperthyroidism. Both conserved end residues are part of each CDR3. Fields, in order: D gene, J gene, clone size, V gene, CDR3 DNA, CDR3 protein. A D gene is named only where the DNA matches it firmly. Clone sizes are given selectively: once, few, many, or a class where the clone is expanded.

TRBD1,TRBJ1-5,many,TRBV10-3,TGTGCCATCAGGGGGACAGGGGATCAGCCCCAGCATTTT,CAIRGTGDQPQHF
TRBD2,TRBJ2-5,.,TRBV20-1,TGCAGTGCCCGTCCGGGACTAGCGATACAAGAGACCCAGTACTTC,CSARPGLAIQETQYF
TRBD2,TRBJ2-7,.,TRBV7-9,TGTGCCAGCAGCCGGGGGGGGGGGGACGAGCAGTACTTC,CASSRGGGDEQYF
.,TRBJ2-3,many,TRBV7-2,TGTGCCAGCAGCTCAACTAGCTCCCTCACAGATACGCAGTATTTT,CASSSTSSLTDTQYF
.,TRBJ2-5,many,TRBV7-2,TGTGCCAGCAGCCGGAGTTTAGAGACCCAGTACTTC,CASSRSLETQYF
.,TRBJ1-2,many,TRBV20-1,TGCAGTGCCAACAGACAGGCCTATGGCTACACCTTC,CSANRQAYGYTF
.,TRBJ1-2,few,TRBV12-3/TRBV12-4,TGTGCCAGCACTCTTCAGGGGTCCTATGGCTACACCTTC,CASTLQGSYGYTF
.,TRBJ1-6,.,TRBV28,TGTGCCAGCAGTTTACGCTGGGGGGGTAATTCACCCCTCCACTTT,CASSLRWGGNSPLHF
TRBD2,TRBJ2-3,many,TRBV20-1,TGCAGTGTACTAGCGGGAGGAAGCACAGATACGCAGTATTTT,CSVLAGGSTDTQYF
TRBD1,TRBJ1-1,many,TRBV2,TGTGCCAGCAGCAACCAGGGGGGGGGGGCGGCTTTCTTT,CASSNQGGGAAFF
TRBD2,TRBJ2-3,.,TRBV30,TGTGCCTGGAATCTGAACGCGGGAGAGTTGGTAGTTGTTACAGATACGCAGTATTTT,CAWNLNAGELVVVTDTQYF
.,TRBJ1-5,.,TRBV3-1,TGTGCCAGCAGCCAAGACGGGTCAGGGTCCAATCAGCCCCAGCATTTT,CASSQDGSGSNQPQHF
TRBD2,TRBJ2-1,many,TRBV7-8,TGTGCCAGCAGCACCCCCGGGACTAGGAGCTCCTACAATGAGCAGTTCTTC,CASSTPGTRSSYNEQFF
TRBD1,TRBJ2-7,many,TRBV29-1,TGCAGCGTTGTAAAAGACAGGGGGTCTGGGGAGCAGTACTTC,CSVVKDRGSGEQYF
TRBD2,TRBJ2-1,few,TRBV6-6,TGTGCCAGCAGTTACTCGAATCCCGGGACTAGCGGCTACAATGAGCAGTTCTTC,CASSYSNPGTSGYNEQFF
.,TRBJ1-4,.,TRBV9,TGTGCCAGCAGCTTAGGGACACACGAAGGCGAAAAACTGTTTTTT,CASSLGTHEGEKLFF
.,TRBJ2-1,.,TRBV6-2/TRBV6-3,TGTGCCAGCAGCCTCGACTTAGCTCTCAATGAGCAGTTCTTC,CASSLDLALNEQFF
TRBD2,TRBJ2-1,few,TRBV20-1,TGCAGTGCTAGAGCGCTAGCGGGAGTTCGGAATGAGCAGTTCTTC,CSARALAGVRNEQFF
.,TRBJ1-2,many,TRBV5-5,TGTGCCAGCAGCTGGGACTTGTGGAATGGCTACACCTTC,CASSWDLWNGYTF
.,TRBJ2-6,few,TRBV24-1,TGTGCCACCAGTGATTCTATAGGGGGGGCCAACGTCCTGACTTTC,CATSDSIGGANVLTF
.,TRBJ2-2,few,TRBV28,TGTGCCAGCAGTTTATTGAGCAGCACCGGGGAGCTGTTTTTT,CASSLLSSTGELFF
.,TRBJ2-3,.,TRBV7-9,TGTGCCAGCAGCGAGGAGTATTTT,CASSEEYF
.,TRBJ2-7,few,TRBV12-3/TRBV12-4,TGTGCCAGCAGTTCTATCCGGGGCTCCTACGAGCAGTACTTC,CASSSIRGSYEQYF
TRBD2,TRBJ2-7,many,TRBV20-1,TGCAGTGCTAGGCCCCTCCTGAGCGGGAGGGGCGAGCAGTACTTC,CSARPLLSGRGEQYF
.,TRBJ2-7,few,TRBV12-3/TRBV12-4,TGTGCCACAAAGGGGGTTTACGAGCAGTACTTC,CATKGVYEQYF
.,TRBJ2-1,many,TRBV12-3/TRBV12-4,TGTGCCAGCAGTACGACTCGCCAGAATGAGCAGTTCTTC,CASSTTRQNEQFF
TRBD2,TRBJ2-1,.,TRBV19,TGTGCCAGTAGTATGAGACTAGCGTTTCCCTACAATGAGCAGTTCTTC,CASSMRLAFPYNEQFF
TRBD1,TRBJ1-4,few,TRBV18,TGTGCCAGCTCACACAGGACAGGGAAAGAAAAACTGTTTTTT,CASSHRTGKEKLFF
.,TRBJ2-1,.,TRBV2,TGTGCCAGCAGTGAGGTGTGGGGAGGCTCCTACAATGAGCAGTTCTTC,CASSEVWGGSYNEQFF
TRBD2,TRBJ2-1,.,TRBV15,TGTGCCACCAGCAGCGAAACTAGCGGTTACAATGAGCAGTTCTTC,CATSSETSGYNEQFF
TRBD2,TRBJ2-1,many,TRBV6-1,TGTGCCAGCAGTGGACGGACTAGCGGGAGGGGCGATGAGCAGTTCTTC,CASSGRTSGRGDEQFF
.,TRBJ1-1,few,TRBV7-3,TGTGCCAGCAGCTTAATCCCGGTAACAGGGTTAGCTTTCTTT,CASSLIPVTGLAFF
.,TRBJ2-6,.,TRBV20-1,TGCAGTGCTAGAGATGGTTTTGTAAGCTCTGGGGCCAACGTCCTGACTTTC,CSARDGFVSSGANVLTF
.,TRBJ2-7,many,TRBV11-2,TGTGCCAGCAGCCCTGCAGGCCTATCCTCCTACGAGCAGTACTTC,CASSPAGLSSYEQYF
TRBD2,TRBJ2-1,.,TRBV28,TGTGCCAGCAGTTTAAGGGCGCCGGGACTAGCGGGAGGTTCAACCTACAATGAGCAGTTCTTC,CASSLRAPGLAGGSTYNEQFF
TRBD1,TRBJ1-1,many,TRBV6-1,TGTGCCAGCAATTACGGGACAGGGAAGGCGATGAACACTGAAGCTTTCTTT,CASNYGTGKAMNTEAFF
TRBD2,TRBJ2-1,.,TRBV5-1,TGCGCCAGCAGCTTGGGAGGCGGGGGCTCCTACAATGAGCAGTTCTTC,CASSLGGGGSYNEQFF
.,TRBJ2-3,.,TRBV7-2,TGTGCCAGCAGCCCCCATTTTTCCGTTGTAGTCAACCAGAGAGATACGCAGTATTTT,CASSPHFSVVVNQRDTQYF
TRBD2,TRBJ2-3,.,TRBV9,TGTGCCAGCAGCAGGACTAGCGGTTACACAGATACGCAGTATTTT,CASSRTSGYTDTQYF
.,TRBJ1-2,few,TRBV30,TGTGCCTGGAACCCGACAGGCGGATATGGCTACACCTTC,CAWNPTGGYGYTF
.,TRBJ2-1,many,TRBV7-2,TGTGCCAGCAGCTTAGGGTCCGTTCCCTACAATGAGCAGTTCTTC,CASSLGSVPYNEQFF
.,TRBJ2-6,many,TRBV30,TGTGCCTGGAGTGTATCGGTTGGGGCCAACGTCCTGACTTTC,CAWSVSVGANVLTF
TRBD1,TRBJ1-3,.,TRBV18,TGTGCCAGCTCACCAAACCGACAGGGGATTGGAAACACCATATATTTT,CASSPNRQGIGNTIYF
TRBD1,TRBJ1-4,.,TRBV6-5,TGTGCCAGCAGTTACTCAGGGGGCGGAATGAGTGAAAAACTGTTTTTT,CASSYSGGGMSEKLFF